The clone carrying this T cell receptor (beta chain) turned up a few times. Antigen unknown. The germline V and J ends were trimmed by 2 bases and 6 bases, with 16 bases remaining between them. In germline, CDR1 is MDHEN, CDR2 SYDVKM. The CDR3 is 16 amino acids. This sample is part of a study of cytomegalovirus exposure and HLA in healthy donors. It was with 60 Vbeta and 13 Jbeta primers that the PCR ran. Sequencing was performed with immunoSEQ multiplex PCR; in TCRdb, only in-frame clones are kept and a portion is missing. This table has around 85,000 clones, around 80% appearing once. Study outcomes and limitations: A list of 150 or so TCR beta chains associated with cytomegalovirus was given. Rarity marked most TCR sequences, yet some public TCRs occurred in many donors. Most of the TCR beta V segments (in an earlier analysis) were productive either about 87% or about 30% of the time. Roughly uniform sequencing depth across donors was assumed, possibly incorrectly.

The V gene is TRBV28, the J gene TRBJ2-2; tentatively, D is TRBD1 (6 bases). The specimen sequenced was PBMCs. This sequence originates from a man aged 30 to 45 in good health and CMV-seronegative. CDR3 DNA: TGTGCCAGCAGTTTAATGTTTGGGGGCAGGGCCGGGGAGCTGTTTTTT. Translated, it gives CASSLMFGGRAGELFF.